The rows below give T cell receptor beta chains drawn from one sample of a study of identifying expanded T cells in peripheral blood. Using immunoSEQ multiplex PCR, the repertoire was profiled, and TCRdb retains in-frame clones only, with some absent. The sample includes under 110,000 clones, approximately 88% of them seen just once. The sequencing input was blood. Every receptor here comes from a person between 18 and 75 years old in good health. Each CDR3 is given with its conserved first and last residue. D genes are given only for firm matches. Clone size is not always given. Where it is, it says once, few, many or a class for expanded clones.

clone size	V gene	J gene	D gene	CDR3 DNA	CDR3 protein
NA	TRBV10-3	TRBJ1-1	NA	TGTGCCATCAGTGAACAGATTCTGAACACTGAAGCTTTCTTT	CAISEQILNTEAFF
NA	TRBV10-3	TRBJ1-5	NA	TGTGCCATCAGTGATGCCACAGGAGGTAGCAATCAGCCCCAGCATTTT	CAISDATGGSNQPQHF
NA	TRBV19	TRBJ1-5	TRBD1	TGTGCCAGTAGTACATGGGACAGTAGCAATCAGCCCCAGCATTTT	CASSTWDSSNQPQHF
NA	TRBV6-1	TRBJ1-5	NA	TGTGCCACAGGGAGGGGGTATCAGCCCCAGCATTTT	CATGRGYQPQHF
NA	TRBV11-1	TRBJ2-2	TRBD1	TGTGCCAGCAGCCACGGACAGGGCACCGGGGAGCTGTTTTTT	CASSHGQGTGELFF
NA	TRBV14	TRBJ2-7	NA	TGTGCCAGCAGCCAAGATCGAGGTACGAATGTCGGGCAGTACTTC	CASSQDRGTNVGQYF
few	TRBV25-1	TRBJ1-5	NA	TGTGCCAGCAGCCCCCTGGGGTATGATCAGCCCCAGCATTTT	CASSPLGYDQPQHF
NA	TRBV2	TRBJ2-7	NA	TGTGCCAGCAGTGACCCCAGGACCGACTCCTACGAGCAGTACTTC	CASSDPRTDSYEQYF
NA	TRBV6-5	TRBJ2-6	NA	TGTGCCAGCAGTTACAAAGCAGGGGACGGGGCCAACGTCCTGACTTTC	CASSYKAGDGANVLTF
NA	TRBV7-6	TRBJ2-3	TRBD2	TGTGCCAGCAGCTTAGGCGGGGGGACCACAGATACGCAGTATTTT	CASSLGGGTTDTQYF